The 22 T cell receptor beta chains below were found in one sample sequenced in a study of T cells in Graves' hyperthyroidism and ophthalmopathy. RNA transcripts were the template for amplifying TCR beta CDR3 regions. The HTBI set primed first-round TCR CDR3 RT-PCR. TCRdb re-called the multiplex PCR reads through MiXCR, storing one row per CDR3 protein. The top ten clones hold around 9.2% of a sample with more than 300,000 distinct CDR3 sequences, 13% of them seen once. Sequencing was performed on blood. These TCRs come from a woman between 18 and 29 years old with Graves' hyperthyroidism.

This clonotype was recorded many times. The CDR3 protein is CASSLTRLAGTDTQYF. Written as DNA, the CDR3 is TGTGCCAGCAGCTTAACACGTCTAGCGGGCACAGATACGCAGTATTTT. This chain joins TRBV7-8 and TRBJ2-3, with 7 positions matching TRBD2. The junction had 6 bases not matched to a gene; V was cut back by 2 bases and J by 1 base. The CDR3 contains 16 residues. Germline V gene sequence: CDR1 SGHVS, CDR2 FQNEAQ.

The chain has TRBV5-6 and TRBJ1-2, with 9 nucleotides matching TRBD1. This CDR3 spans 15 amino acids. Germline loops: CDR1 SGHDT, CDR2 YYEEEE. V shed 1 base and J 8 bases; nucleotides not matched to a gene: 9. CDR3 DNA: TGTGCCAGCAGCTTGAAGGACAGGGGATTTGGCGGCTACACCTTC. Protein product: CASSLKDRGFGGYTF.

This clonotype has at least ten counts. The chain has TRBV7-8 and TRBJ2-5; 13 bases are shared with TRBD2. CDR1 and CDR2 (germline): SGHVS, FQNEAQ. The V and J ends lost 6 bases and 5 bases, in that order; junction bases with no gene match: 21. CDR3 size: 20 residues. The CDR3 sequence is CASRGTSGTGFKIPAETQYF. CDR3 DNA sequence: TGTGCCAGCAGGGGGACTAGCGGGACTGGATTTAAGATCCCGGCGGAGACCCAGTACTTC.

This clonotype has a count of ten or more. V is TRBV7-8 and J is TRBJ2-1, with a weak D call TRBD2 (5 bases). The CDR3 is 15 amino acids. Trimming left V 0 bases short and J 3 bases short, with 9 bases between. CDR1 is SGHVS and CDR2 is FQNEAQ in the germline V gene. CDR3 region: CASSLAGDFYNEQFF. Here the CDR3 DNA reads TGTGCCAGCAGCTTAGCGGGAGACTTCTACAATGAGCAGTTCTTC.

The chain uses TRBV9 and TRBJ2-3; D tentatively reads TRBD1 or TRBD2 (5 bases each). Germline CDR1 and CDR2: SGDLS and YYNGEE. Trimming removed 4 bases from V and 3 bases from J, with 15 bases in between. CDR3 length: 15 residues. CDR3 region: CASSPTGAGTDTQYF. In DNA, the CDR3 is TGTGCCAGCAGCCCGACCGGGGCCGGGACAGATACGCAGTATTTT.

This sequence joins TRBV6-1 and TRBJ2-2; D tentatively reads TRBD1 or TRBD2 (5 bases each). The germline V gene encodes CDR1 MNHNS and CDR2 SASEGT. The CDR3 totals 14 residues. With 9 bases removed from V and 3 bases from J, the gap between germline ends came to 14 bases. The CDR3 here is CASDEGMDTGELFF. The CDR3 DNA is TGTGCCAGTGATGAGGGGATGGACACCGGGGAGCTGTTTTTT.

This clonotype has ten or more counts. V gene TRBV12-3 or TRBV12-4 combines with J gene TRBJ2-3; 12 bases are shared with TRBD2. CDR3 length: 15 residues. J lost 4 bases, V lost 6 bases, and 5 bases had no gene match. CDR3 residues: CASSQLAGGPDTQYF. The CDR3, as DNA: TGTGCCAGCAGCCAACTAGCGGGGGGCCCAGATACGCAGTATTTT.

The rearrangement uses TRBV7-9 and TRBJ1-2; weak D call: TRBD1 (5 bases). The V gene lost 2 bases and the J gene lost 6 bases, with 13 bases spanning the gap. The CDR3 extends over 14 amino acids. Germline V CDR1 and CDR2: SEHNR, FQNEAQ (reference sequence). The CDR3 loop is CASSLTQAADGYTF. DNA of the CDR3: TGTGCCAGCAGCTTAACACAGGCGGCTGATGGCTACACCTTC.

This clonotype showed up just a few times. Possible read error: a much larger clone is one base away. CDR3: CASSEGKLAGARVQYF. The CDR3 nucleotides read TGTGCCAGCAGTGAAGGGAAACTAGCGGGAGCGAGGGTGCAGTACTTC. V and J are TRBV2 and TRBJ2-7, with 11 bases identical to TRBD2. V lost 1 base and J lost 9; bases outside the gene matches: 11. The CDR3 loop spans 16 amino acids. Germline V gene lookup returns CDR1 SNHLY and CDR2 FYNNEI.

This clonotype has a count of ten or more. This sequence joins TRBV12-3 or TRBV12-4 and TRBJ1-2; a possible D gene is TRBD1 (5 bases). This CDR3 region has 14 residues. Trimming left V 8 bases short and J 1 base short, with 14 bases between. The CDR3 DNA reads TGTGCCAGCGTAACCTGGGGGTTTAACTATGGCTACACCTTC. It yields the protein CASVTWGFNYGYTF.

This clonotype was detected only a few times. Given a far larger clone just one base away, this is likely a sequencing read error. DNA of the CDR3: TGTGCCAGCAGCCATGGACTAGCGGACTACGAGCAGTACTTC. This translates into CASSHGLADYEQYF. This chain links TRBV3-1 with TRBJ2-7; TRBD2 matches 10 bases. V was pared by 3 bases and J by 3 bases, with 2 bases of the junction left unmatched. The CDR3 extends over 14 amino acids. From germline, CDR1 is LGHDT and CDR2 YNNKEL (reference sequence).

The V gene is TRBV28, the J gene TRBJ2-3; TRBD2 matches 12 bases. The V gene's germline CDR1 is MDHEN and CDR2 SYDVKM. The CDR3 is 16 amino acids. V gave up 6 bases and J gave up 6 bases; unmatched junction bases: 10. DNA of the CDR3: TGTGCCAGCAGCCCGGGACTAGCGGGCATGTGGGATACGCAGTATTTT. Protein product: CASSPGLAGMWDTQYF.

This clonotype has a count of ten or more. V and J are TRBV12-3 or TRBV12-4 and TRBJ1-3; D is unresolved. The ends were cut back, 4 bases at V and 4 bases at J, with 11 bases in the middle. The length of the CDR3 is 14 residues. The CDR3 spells CASSSSRTGNTIYF. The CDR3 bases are TGTGCCAGCAGTTCTTCTCGAACCGGAAACACCATATATTTT.

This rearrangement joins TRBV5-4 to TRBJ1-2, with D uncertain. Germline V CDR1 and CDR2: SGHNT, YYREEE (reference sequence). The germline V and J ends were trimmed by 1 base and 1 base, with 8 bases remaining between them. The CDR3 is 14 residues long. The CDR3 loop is CASSLQRGNYGYTF. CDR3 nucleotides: TGTGCCAGCAGCTTGCAACGGGGTAACTATGGCTACACCTTC.

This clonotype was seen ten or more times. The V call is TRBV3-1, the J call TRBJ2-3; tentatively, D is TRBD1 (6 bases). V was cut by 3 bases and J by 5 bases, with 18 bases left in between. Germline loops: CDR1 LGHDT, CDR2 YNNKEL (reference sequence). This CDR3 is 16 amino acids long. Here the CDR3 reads CASSQPAPRGRDTQYF. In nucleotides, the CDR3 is TGTGCCAGCAGCCAGCCCGCTCCCAGGGGAAGAGATACGCAGTATTTT.

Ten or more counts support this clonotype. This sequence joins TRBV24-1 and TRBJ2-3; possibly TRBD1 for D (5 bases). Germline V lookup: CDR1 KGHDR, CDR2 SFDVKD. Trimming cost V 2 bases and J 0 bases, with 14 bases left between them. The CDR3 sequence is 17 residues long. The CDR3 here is CATSDYYPGLSTDTQYF. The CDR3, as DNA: TGTGCCACCAGTGATTATTACCCAGGGCTCAGCACAGATACGCAGTATTTT.

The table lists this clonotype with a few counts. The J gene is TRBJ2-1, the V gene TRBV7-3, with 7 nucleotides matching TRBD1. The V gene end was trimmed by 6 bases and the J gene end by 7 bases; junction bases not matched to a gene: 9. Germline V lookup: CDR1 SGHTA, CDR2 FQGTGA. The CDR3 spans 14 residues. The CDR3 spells CASRKGGAKNEQFF. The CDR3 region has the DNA TGTGCCAGCAGAAAAGGGGGCGCGAAGAATGAGCAGTTCTTC.

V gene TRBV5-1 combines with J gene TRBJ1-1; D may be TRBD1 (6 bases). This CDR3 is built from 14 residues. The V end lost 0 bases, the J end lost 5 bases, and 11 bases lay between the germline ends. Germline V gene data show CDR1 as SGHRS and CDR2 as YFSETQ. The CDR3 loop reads CASSLVRGETEAFF. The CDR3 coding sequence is TGCGCCAGCAGCTTGGTCAGGGGAGAGACTGAAGCTTTCTTT.

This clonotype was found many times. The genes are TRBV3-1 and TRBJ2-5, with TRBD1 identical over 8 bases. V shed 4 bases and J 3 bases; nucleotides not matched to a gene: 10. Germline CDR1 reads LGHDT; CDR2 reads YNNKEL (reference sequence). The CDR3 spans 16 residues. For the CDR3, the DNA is TGTGCCAGCAGCCCCAGGACGAGACAGGGGAAAGAGACCCAGTACTTC. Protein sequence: CASSPRTRQGKETQYF.

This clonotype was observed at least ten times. The CDR3 DNA sequence: TGTGCCAGCAGTCCGTCCGGGACTGCTCAAGAGACCCAGTACTTC. As protein: CASSPSGTAQETQYF. V and J are TRBV6-2 or TRBV6-3 and TRBJ2-5, with D maybe TRBD2 (6 bases). The CDR3 contains 15 residues. The V end was cut by 5 bases, the J end by 2 bases, with 15 bases between. CDR1 MNHEY and CDR2 SVGEGT come from the germline V gene.

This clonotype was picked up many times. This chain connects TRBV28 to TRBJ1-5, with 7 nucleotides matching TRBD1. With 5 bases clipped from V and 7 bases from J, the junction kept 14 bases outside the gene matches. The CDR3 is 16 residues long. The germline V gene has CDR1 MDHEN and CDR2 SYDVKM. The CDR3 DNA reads TGTGCCAGCAGTACCCCGGGGGCAGGGGGATACCAGCCCCAGCATTTT. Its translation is CASSTPGAGGYQPQHF.

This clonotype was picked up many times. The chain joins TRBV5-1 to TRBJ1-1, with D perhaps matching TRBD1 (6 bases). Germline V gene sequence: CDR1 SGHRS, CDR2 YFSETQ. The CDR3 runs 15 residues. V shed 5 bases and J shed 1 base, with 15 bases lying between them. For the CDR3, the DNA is TGCGCCAGCAGTTTACAGGGAAAGGGGAACACTGAAGCTTTCTTT. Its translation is CASSLQGKGNTEAFF.